This T cell receptor beta chain was sequenced during a study of cytomegalovirus exposure and HLA in healthy donors. Whole-study findings and limits: Rarity marked most TCR sequences, yet some public TCRs occurred in many donors. Overall, around 160 TCR beta chains were annotated as cytomegalovirus-associated.

In regard to this clone: Its antigen is unidentified.

Repertoires were generated with immunoSEQ multiplex PCR, while TCRdb's copy carries only in-frame clones and drops some. The sample includes under 200,000 clones, around nine tenths of them seen just once. CDR1 is SGHNT, CDR2 YENEEA, per germline. The V and J ends lost 4 bases and 7 bases respectively, with 16 bases between them. The CDR3 contains 15 residues. The donors formed part of the approximately 130-subject validation cohort, distinct from the roughly 730-subject first cohort. Sequenced: PBMCs. The chain links TRBV11-3 to TRBJ2-2; D is perhaps TRBD2 (5 bases). The receptor comes from a man between 18 and 35 years old in good health and CMV-seropositive. Here the CDR3 reads CASSSRATSIGELFF. The CDR3 bases are TGTGCCAGCAGCTCCCGCGCAACTAGTATCGGGGAGCTGTTTTTT.